One T cell receptor beta chain is described in this entry. The data derive from a study of T cell changes during pregnancy in multiple sclerosis. CDR3 length: 14 amino acids. With V trimmed by 2 bases and J by 8 bases, 4 bases remained unmatched. CDR1 is SEHNR, CDR2 FQNEAQ, per germline (reference sequence). The assay was immunoSEQ multiplex PCR, and TCRdb's table has in-frame clones only and misses some. The sample gives 75,000 to 80,000 clones, around 91% of which show up once; 1.9% is in the top ten. The sequences come from peripheral blood, collected before pregnancy. The chain joins TRBV7-9 to TRBJ1-4, with 8 bases aligning to TRBD1. The TCR comes from a female donor with multiple sclerosis, enrolled in a pregnancy study. The CDR3 nucleotides read TGTGCCAGCAGCTTACTGACAGGGGTCGAAAAACTGTTTTTT. This encodes CASSLLTGVEKLFF.